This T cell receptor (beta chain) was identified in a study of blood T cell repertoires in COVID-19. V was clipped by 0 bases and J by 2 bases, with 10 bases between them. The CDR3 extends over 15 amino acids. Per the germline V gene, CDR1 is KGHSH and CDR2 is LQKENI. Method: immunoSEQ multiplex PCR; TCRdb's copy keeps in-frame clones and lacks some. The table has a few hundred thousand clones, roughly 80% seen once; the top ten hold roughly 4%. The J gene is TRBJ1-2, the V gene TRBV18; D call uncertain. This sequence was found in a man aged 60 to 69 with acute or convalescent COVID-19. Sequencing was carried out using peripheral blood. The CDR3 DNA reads TGTGCCAGCTCACCACCCTCACTGCCGAACTATGGCTACACCTTC. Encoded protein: CASSPPSLPNYGYTF. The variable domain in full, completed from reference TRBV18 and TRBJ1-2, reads NAGVMQNPRHLVRRRGQEARLRCSPMKGHSHVYWYRQLPEEGLKFMVYLQKENIIDESGMPKERFSAEFPKEGPSILRIQQVVRGDSAAYFCASSPPSLPNYGYTFGSGTRLTVV.